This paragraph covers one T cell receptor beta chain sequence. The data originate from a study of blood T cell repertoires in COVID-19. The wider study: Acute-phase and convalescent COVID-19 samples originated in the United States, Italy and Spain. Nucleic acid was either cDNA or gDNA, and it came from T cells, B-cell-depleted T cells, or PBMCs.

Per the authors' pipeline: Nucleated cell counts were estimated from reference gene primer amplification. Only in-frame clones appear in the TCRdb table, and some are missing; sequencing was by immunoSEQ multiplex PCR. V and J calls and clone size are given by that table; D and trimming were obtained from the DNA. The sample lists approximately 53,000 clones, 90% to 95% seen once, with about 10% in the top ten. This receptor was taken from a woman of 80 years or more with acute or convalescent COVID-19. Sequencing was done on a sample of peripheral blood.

The CDR3 reads CASSFGGDRGGKGYTF. The CDR3 coding sequence is TGTGCCAGCAGCTTTGGGGGGGACAGGGGTGGTAAAGGCTACACCTTC. V and J are TRBV5-4 and TRBJ1-2, with 10 bases that match TRBD1. CDR3 length: 16 residues. Germline V lookup: CDR1 SGHNT, CDR2 YYREEE (reference sequence). V dropped 2 bases and J dropped 8; count of bases not matched to a gene: 12.